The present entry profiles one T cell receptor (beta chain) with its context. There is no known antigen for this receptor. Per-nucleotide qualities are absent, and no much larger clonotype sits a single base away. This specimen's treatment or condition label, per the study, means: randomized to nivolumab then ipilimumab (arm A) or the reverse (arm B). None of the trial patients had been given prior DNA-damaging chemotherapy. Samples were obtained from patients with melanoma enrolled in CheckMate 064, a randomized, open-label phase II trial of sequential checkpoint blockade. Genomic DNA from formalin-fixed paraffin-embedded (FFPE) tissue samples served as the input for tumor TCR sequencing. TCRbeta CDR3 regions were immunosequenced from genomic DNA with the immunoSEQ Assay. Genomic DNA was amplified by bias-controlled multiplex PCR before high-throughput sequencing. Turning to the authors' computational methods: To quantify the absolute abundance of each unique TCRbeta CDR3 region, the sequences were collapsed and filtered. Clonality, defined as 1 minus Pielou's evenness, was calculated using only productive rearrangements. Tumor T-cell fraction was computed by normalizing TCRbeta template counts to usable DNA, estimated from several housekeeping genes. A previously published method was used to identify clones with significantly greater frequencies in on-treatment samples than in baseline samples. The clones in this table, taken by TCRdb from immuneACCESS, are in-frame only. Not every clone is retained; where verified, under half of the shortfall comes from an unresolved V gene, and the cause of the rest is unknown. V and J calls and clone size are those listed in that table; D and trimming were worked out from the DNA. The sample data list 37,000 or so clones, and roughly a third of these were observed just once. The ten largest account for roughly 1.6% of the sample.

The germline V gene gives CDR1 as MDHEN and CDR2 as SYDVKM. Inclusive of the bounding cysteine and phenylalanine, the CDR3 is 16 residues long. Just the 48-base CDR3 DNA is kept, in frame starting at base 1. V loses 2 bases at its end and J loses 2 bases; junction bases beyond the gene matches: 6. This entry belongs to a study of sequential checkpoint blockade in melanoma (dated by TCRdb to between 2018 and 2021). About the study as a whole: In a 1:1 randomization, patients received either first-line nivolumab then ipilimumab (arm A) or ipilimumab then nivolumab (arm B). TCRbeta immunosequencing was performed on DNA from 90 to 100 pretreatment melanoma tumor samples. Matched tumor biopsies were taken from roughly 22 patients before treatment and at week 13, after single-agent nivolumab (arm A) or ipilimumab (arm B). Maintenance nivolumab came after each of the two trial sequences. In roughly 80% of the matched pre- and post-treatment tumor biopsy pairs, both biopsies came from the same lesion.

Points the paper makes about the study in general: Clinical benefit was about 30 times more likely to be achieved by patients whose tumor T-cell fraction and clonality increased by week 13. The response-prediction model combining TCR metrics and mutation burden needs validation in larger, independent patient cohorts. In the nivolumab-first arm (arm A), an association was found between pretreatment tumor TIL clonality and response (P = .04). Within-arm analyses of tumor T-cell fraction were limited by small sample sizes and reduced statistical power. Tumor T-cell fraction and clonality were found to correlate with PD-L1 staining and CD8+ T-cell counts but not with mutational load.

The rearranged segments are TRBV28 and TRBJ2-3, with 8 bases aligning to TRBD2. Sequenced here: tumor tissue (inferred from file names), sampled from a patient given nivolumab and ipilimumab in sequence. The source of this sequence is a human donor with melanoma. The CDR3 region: CASSLGAGDPTDTQYF. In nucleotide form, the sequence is TGTGCCAGCAGTTTAGGAGCGGGGGACCCCACAGATACGCAGTATTTT.